The 20 T cell receptor beta chains below were found in one sample sequenced in a study of glioma-infiltrating T cells after dendritic cell vaccination (dated by TCRdb to the mid-2010s). The library was made by the immunoSEQ multiplex PCR assay. TCRdb provides this immuneACCESS table in a form limited to in-frame rearrangements. Some clones are lacking; in checked studies, under half of them reflect an unresolved V gene, and why the rest are absent is not known. The sample table records 93,000 or so clones; more than 80% of these occur just once. Around 12% of the sample is held by the ten biggest clonotypes. Specimen: blood, collected before dendritic cell vaccination. These receptors all stem from a human donor with glioblastoma.

Here the CDR3 DNA reads TGTGCCAGCAGCTTAAGGACAGCACGTACCCGGGAGCTGTTTTTT. Translating gives CASSLRTARTRELFF. This chain uses TRBV7-2 with TRBJ2-2; weak D call: TRBD1 (6 bases). Trimming pared 2 bases from V and 9 bases from J, leaving 16 bases between. The CDR3 runs to 15 residues. Germline V gene data show CDR1 as SGHTA and CDR2 as FQGNSA.

This clone appeared a single time. The chain combines TRBV4-3 with TRBJ1-1, with D unresolved. This CDR3 contains 16 residues. The germline V gene encodes CDR1 LGHNA and CDR2 YSLEER. V lost 1 base and J lost 0, with 12 bases in between. The CDR3 sequence is CASSQAGVRLNTEAFF. In nucleotides, the CDR3 is TGCGCCAGCAGCCAAGCCGGGGTACGCTTGAACACTGAAGCTTTCTTT.

The V gene is TRBV4-3, the J gene TRBJ1-2, with D perhaps matching TRBD1 (5 bases). The CDR3 runs 18 residues. The ends were cut back, 1 base at V and 3 bases at J, with 21 bases in the middle. CDR1 and CDR2 from the germline V gene are LGHNA and YSLEER. The CDR3 sequence: CASSQGPGHPEWDYGYTF. CDR3 coding DNA: TGCGCCAGCAGCCAAGGTCCCGGACACCCGGAATGGGACTATGGCTACACCTTC.

Only one count was recorded for this clone. J is TRBJ2-1 and V is TRBV5-4; 13 nucleotides align to TRBD2. The CDR3 is 16 residues long. The J segment lost 8 bases and the V segment lost 1 base, leaving 6 bases of the junction unmatched. CDR1 is SGHNT and CDR2 is YYREEE in the germline V gene (reference sequence). In DNA, the CDR3 is TGTGCCAGCAGCTTGCCCGGGACTAGCGGGGCCCATGAGCAGTTCTTC. This gives the protein CASSLPGTSGAHEQFF.

The rearrangement uses TRBV5-1 and TRBJ2-1; perhaps TRBD1 as D (7 bases). Looked up from germline, CDR1 is SGHRS and CDR2 is YFSETQ. The V and J ends lost 5 bases and 4 bases respectively, with 10 bases between them. The CDR3 is 13 amino acids. CDR3: CASSPGGYNEQFF. CDR3 bases: TGCGCCAGCAGTCCAGGGGGGTACAATGAGCAGTTCTTC. Full variable domain (rest looked up from reference TRBV5-1 and TRBJ2-1): KAGVTQTPRYLIKTRGQQVTLSCSPISGHRSVSWYQQTPGQGLQFLFEYFSETQRNKGNFPGRFSGRQFSNSRSEMNVSTLELGDSALYLCASSPGGYNEQFFGPGTRLTVL.

The V and J genes are TRBV12-5 and TRBJ2-2, with no clear D. This CDR3 region has 13 residues. The V gene lost 1 base and the J gene lost 6 bases, with 6 bases spanning the gap. Germline-derived CDR1 and CDR2 are LGHNT and FRNRAP. CDR3 sequence reads: CASGLGSSGELFF. The CDR3, as DNA: TGTGCTAGTGGTTTGGGGAGCTCCGGGGAGCTGTTTTTT.

Notes on this clone: Germline and junction disagree at one end, which may indicate a read error. The chain recombines TRBV15 with TRBJ2-3; 7 nucleotides match TRBD1. The germline CDR1 and CDR2 sequences are LNHNV and YYDKDF (reference sequence). The CDR3 runs to 14 residues. CDR3 coding DNA: TGTGCCACCAGGAGAGACAGGGCGGCAGATACGCAGTATTTT. Protein sequence: CATRRDRAADTQYF.

This clone was detected once. The rearrangement joins TRBV11-2 to TRBJ2-3, with 8 bases lining up with TRBD2. From germline, CDR1 is SGHAT and CDR2 FQNNGV. This CDR3 is 17 amino acids long. V was pared by 6 bases and J by 4 bases, with 15 bases of the junction left unmatched. The CDR3 sequence: CASRSGGLELFADTQYF. The CDR3 bases are TGTGCCAGCAGGTCGGGGGGACTAGAATTATTCGCAGATACGCAGTATTTT. Drawing the rest from reference TRBV11-2 and TRBJ2-3, the complete variable domain is EAGVAQSPRYKIIEKRQSVAFWCNPISGHATLYWYQQILGQGPKLLIQFQNNGVVDDSQLPKDRFSAERLKGVDSTLKIQPAKLEDSAVYLCASRSGGLELFADTQYFGPGTRLTVL.

The count of this clone is one. The rearrangement links TRBV7-6 to TRBJ1-2; D may be TRBD1 (6 bases). This CDR3 is 13 amino acids long. Germline CDR1 and CDR2: SGHVS and FNYEAQ. V shed 3 bases and J shed 7 bases, with 12 bases lying between them. CDR3 amino acids: CASSFTGLSGYTF. CDR3 nucleotide sequence: TGTGCCAGCAGCTTTACAGGGCTCTCTGGCTACACCTTC.

The chain links TRBV27 to TRBJ1-1; a weak D match, TRBD1 (5 bases). V was shortened by 4 bases and J by 5 bases, with 14 bases between the two germline ends. The length of the CDR3 is 14 residues. Germline CDR1 MNHEY, CDR2 SMNVEV (reference sequence). This CDR3 reads CASSSLREITEAFF. For the CDR3, the DNA is TGTGCCAGCAGTTCACTCAGGGAAATAACTGAAGCTTTCTTT.

The chain is built from TRBV5-1 and TRBJ2-7; maybe TRBD1 (5 bases). The CDR3 is 14 residues long. CDR1 is SGHRS, CDR2 YFSETQ, per germline. The ends were cut back, 0 bases at V and 3 bases at J, with 10 bases in the middle. This chain's CDR3 is CASSLAGSDYEQYF. CDR3 nucleotide sequence: TGCGCCAGCAGCTTGGCAGGGTCGGACTACGAGCAGTACTTC.

This clone has more than one count but fewer than ten. The chain links TRBV19 to TRBJ1-5, with 8 bases that match TRBD1. The ends lost 3 bases at V and 6 bases at J; junction bases unmatched: 13. CDR3 size: 17 residues. Germline loops: CDR1 LNHDA, CDR2 SQIVND (reference sequence). The chain's CDR3 is CASSIFRTGRLPQPQHF. CDR3 sequence (DNA): TGTGCCAGTAGTATTTTCAGGACAGGGAGGCTTCCTCAGCCCCAGCATTTT.

This sequence joins TRBV5-4 and TRBJ2-3; 12 nucleotides align to TRBD2. The CDR3 is made up of 15 amino acids. Germline CDR1 SGHNT, CDR2 YYREEE (reference sequence). The J segment lost 0 bases and the V segment lost 4 bases, leaving 0 bases of the junction unmatched. For the CDR3, the DNA is TGTGCCAGCAGCGGACTAGCGGGGAGCACAGATACGCAGTATTTT. Protein sequence: CASSGLAGSTDTQYF.

This sequence joins TRBV5-6 and TRBJ1-3; 8 nucleotides match TRBD1. From germline, CDR1 is SGHDT and CDR2 YYEEEE. The V and J ends lost 7 bases and 0 bases, in that order; junction bases with no gene match: 9. CDR3 length equals 16 residues. Written as DNA, the CDR3 is TGTGCCAGCCAAGGGCTGGACAGGGTCTCTGGAAACACCATATATTTT. Residues: CASQGLDRVSGNTIYF. The full variable domain, with the rest looked up from reference TRBV5-6 and TRBJ1-3, is DAGVTQSPTHLIKTRGQQVTLRCSPKSGHDTVSWYQQALGQGPQFIFQYYEEEERQRGNFPDRFSGHQFPNYSSELNVNALLLGDSALYLCASQGLDRVSGNTIYFGEGSWLTVV.

This chain connects TRBV30 to TRBJ2-7; D perhaps matches TRBD1 (5 bases). This CDR3 spans 13 amino acids. V dropped 2 bases and J dropped 3 bases, with 11 bases sitting between them. Germline V gives CDR1 GTSNPN, CDR2 SVGIG (reference sequence). CDR3 sequence reads: CAWSWGQNYEQYF. CDR3 nucleotides: TGTGCCTGGAGTTGGGGCCAGAACTACGAGCAGTACTTC.

This clone was detected only a few times. The chain's CDR3 is CASSQDPWTSGGASGANVLTF. Here the CDR3 DNA reads TGTGCCAGCAGCCAAGATCCGTGGACTAGCGGGGGGGCTTCTGGGGCCAACGTCCTGACTTTC. The chain employs TRBV4-2 and TRBJ2-6, with 15 bases lining up with TRBD2. This CDR3 has 21 amino acids. The germline V gene has CDR1 LGHNA and CDR2 YNFKEQ. V lost 0 bases and J lost 1; bases outside the gene matches: 7.

The V call is TRBV12-5, the J call TRBJ1-1, with no clear D. V lost 5 bases and J lost 4, with 14 bases in between. This CDR3 region has 14 residues. CDR1 LGHNT and CDR2 FRNRAP come from the germline V gene. In nucleotides, the CDR3 is TGTGCTAGTGGTCCTGACTTGGCGGGCACTGAAGCTTTCTTT. Amino acids: CASGPDLAGTEAFF.

J is TRBJ1-2 and V is TRBV6-4; D might be TRBD1 (6 bases). Per the germline V gene, CDR1 is MRHNA and CDR2 is SNTAGT. There are 14 residues in the CDR3. Trimming took off 7 bases at V and 7 bases at J, with 19 bases between the two ends. This CDR3 reads CASNAHGQGSGYTF. For the CDR3, the DNA is TGTGCCAGCAATGCTCACGGGCAGGGGTCTGGCTACACCTTC.

The genes are TRBV27 and TRBJ2-1; D is perhaps TRBD1 (6 bases). CDR1 and CDR2 (germline): MNHEY, SMNVEV (reference sequence). The CDR3 totals 14 residues. Trimming left V 5 bases short and J 3 bases short, with 11 bases between. The CDR3 is CASSEGGSYNEQFF. CDR3 coding DNA: TGTGCCAGCAGTGAAGGGGGAAGCTACAATGAGCAGTTCTTC.

The chain has TRBV18 and TRBJ1-2; D remains ambiguous. CDR3 length: 17 amino acids. Deletions cut 3 bases from V and 4 bases from J, with 21 bases between. Germline V CDR1 and CDR2: KGHSH, LQKENI. As DNA, the CDR3 is TGTGCCAGCTCACCGCCTCGTCCAGGCGACGAACCCTATGGCTACACCTTC. This translates into CASSPPRPGDEPYGYTF.